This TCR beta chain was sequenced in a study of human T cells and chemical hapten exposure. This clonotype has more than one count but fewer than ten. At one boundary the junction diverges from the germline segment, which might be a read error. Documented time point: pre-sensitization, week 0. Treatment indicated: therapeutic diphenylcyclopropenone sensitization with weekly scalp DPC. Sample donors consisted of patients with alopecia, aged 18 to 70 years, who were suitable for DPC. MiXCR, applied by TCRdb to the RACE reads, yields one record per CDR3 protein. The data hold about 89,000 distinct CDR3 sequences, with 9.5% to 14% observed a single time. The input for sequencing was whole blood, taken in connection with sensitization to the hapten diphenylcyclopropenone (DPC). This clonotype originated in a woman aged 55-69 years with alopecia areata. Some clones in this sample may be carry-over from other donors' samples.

The CDR3 reads CASRLANSYNEQFF. The CDR3 bases are TGCGCCAGTCGTCTAGCTAACTCCTACAATGAGCAGTTCTTC. V and J are TRBV19 and TRBJ2-1; a possible D gene is TRBD2 (5 bases). The CDR3 loop spans 14 amino acids. The germline CDR1 and CDR2 sequences are LNHDA and SQIVND (reference sequence).